Below, 9 T cell receptor beta chains from the same sample are listed, as sequenced in a study of neurological immune-mediated disorders. Using its own MiXCR run on the 5' RACE reads, TCRdb lists one record per CDR3 protein. Among 35,000 or so distinct CDR3 sequences listed, 10% to 13% were seen once. The sequencing sample was made of PBMCs. These receptors were taken from a woman in her 30s with HTLV-1-associated myelopathy (HAM/TSP).

In its sample, this clonotype was seen many times. V gene TRBV20-1 combines with J gene TRBJ1-2, with 9 positions matching TRBD1. V shed 6 bases, J shed 8 bases, and the junction held 10 bases outside the gene matches. In germline, CDR1 is DFQATT, CDR2 SNEGSKA (reference sequence). The CDR3 sequence is 13 residues long. The CDR3 loop reads CSAETGQGYGYTF. For the CDR3, the DNA is TGCAGTGCCGAGACAGGACAGGGGTACGGCTACACCTTC.

V usage is TRBV10-3 and J usage is TRBJ1-5, with D unresolved. Trimming shortened V by 0 bases and J by 0 bases, and 0 bases separated the two germline ends. The CDR3 runs to 13 residues. The germline gives CDR1 ENHRY, CDR2 SYGVKD. CDR3 residues: CAISESSNQPQHF. The CDR3, as DNA: TGTGCCATCAGTGAGTCTAGCAATCAGCCCCAGCATTTT.

The chain couples TRBV20-1 to TRBJ2-2; maybe TRBD2 (5 bases). V lost 3 bases and J 5 bases, leaving 10 bases between the germline ends. This CDR3 is 13 amino acids long. Per the germline V gene, CDR1 is DFQATT and CDR2 is SNEGSKA (reference sequence). CDR3 DNA: TGCAGTGCTAGGGAGGCAGGAACCGGGGAGCTGTTTTTT. It codes for CSAREAGTGELFF.

This clonotype was seen ten or more times. The rearrangement joins TRBV7-9 to TRBJ2-5; 9 nucleotides align to TRBD2. V lost 7 bases and J lost 4; bases outside the gene matches: 7. Per germline, CDR1 SEHNR and CDR2 FQNEAQ (reference sequence). The CDR3 extends over 14 amino acids. Here the CDR3 DNA reads TGTGCCAGCAACTCCCTAGCGGGGCCAGAGACCCAGTACTTC. Its translation: CASNSLAGPETQYF.

Details on this clonotype: This may come from a read error, since a much larger clone is one base off. The chain uses TRBV27 and TRBJ2-3, with D perhaps TRBD2 (7 bases). CDR1 and CDR2 from the germline V gene are MNHEY and SMNVEV (reference sequence). This CDR3 spans 17 amino acids. CDR3 amino acids: CANSLSRAGAVRDTQYF. The CDR3, as DNA: TGTGCCAACAGTTTATCGAGGGCGGGGGCAGTACGGGATACGCAGTATTTT.

As concerns this clonotype: A much larger clonotype is one base distant, so this may be a read error. The V gene is TRBV11-3, the J gene TRBJ1-1; tentatively, D is TRBD1 (5 bases). The CDR3 has 14 amino acids. V gave up 5 bases and J gave up 4 bases, with 14 bases separating them. CDR1 and CDR2 (germline): SGHNT, YENEEA. This chain's CDR3 is CASSGTAMGTEAFF. CDR3 in DNA: TGTGCCAGCAGCGGGACCGCGATGGGCACTGAAGCTTTCTTT.

This clonotype was recorded many times. The chain is built from TRBV20-1 and TRBJ2-7, with 13 bases fitting TRBD2. Germline V gene sequence: CDR1 DFQATT, CDR2 SNEGSKA (reference sequence). Trimming at V came to 0 bases and at J to 3 bases, leaving 2 bases not matched to a gene. The CDR3 is made up of 15 amino acids. For the CDR3, the DNA is TGCAGTGCTAGAGAGCGACTAGCGGGGGGCTACGAGCAGTACTTC. Translation: CSARERLAGGYEQYF.

This clonotype was seen ten or more times. The V gene is TRBV20-1, the J gene TRBJ1-5; 7 bases match TRBD1. J was trimmed by 2 bases and V by 0 bases; bases with no gene match: 4. The CDR3 runs 15 residues. Germline V gene sequence: CDR1 DFQATT, CDR2 SNEGSKA (reference sequence). CDR3 protein: CSARDHRGGNQPQHF. CDR3 nucleotide sequence: TGCAGTGCTAGAGATCACAGGGGAGGCAATCAGCCCCAGCATTTT.

This clonotype has ten or more counts. The chain has TRBV6-5 and TRBJ1-6, with TRBD1 as a possible D gene (5 bases). This CDR3 has 14 residues. The V and J ends lost 4 bases and 7 bases respectively, with 11 bases between them. The germline CDR1 and CDR2 sequences are MNHEY and SVGAGI. The CDR3 nucleotides are TGTGCCAGCAGTTTCGGCAGGGCGAATTCACCCCTCCACTTT. It encodes CASSFGRANSPLHF.